The 25 T cell receptor beta chains below come from one sample, sequenced in a study of Graves' ophthalmopathy and Graves' hyperthyroidism listed by TCRdb under 2018. Data came from an Illumina HiSeq 2000. For repertoire sequencing, TCR beta CDR3 regions were amplified from RNA transcripts. The first round was an RT-PCR using HTBI primers with the Qiagen OneStep RT-PCR kit, and this first round was followed by a second-round multiplex PCR, then size selection and purification. Clones were called with MiXCR by TCRdb after fastp trimmed the public reads at Q25, and only in-frame beta chains were retained. CDR3 protein duplicates are merged, each entry listing the most common genes and DNA. The sample data list approximately 1.2 million distinct CDR3 sequences, and 36% of these were observed just once. The biggest ten clones account for approximately 10% of the sample. Sequencing was done on a sample of peripheral blood or thyroid tissue (not recorded which). Receptors originate from an adult man with Graves' hyperthyroidism.

The V gene is TRBV30, the J gene TRBJ1-3, with D perhaps TRBD1 (6 bases). This CDR3 has 14 residues. With 5 bases removed from V and 2 bases from J, the gap between germline ends came to 13 bases. Germline loops: CDR1 GTSNPN, CDR2 SVGIG (reference sequence). Here the CDR3 DNA reads TGTGCCTGGCAGGGGCTGCTGGCTGGAAACACCATATATTTT. As protein: CAWQGLLAGNTIYF.

This chain uses TRBV24-1 with TRBJ1-5; possible D gene TRBD1, 5 bases. With 10 bases removed from V and 12 bases from J, the gap between germline ends came to 12 bases. The CDR3 has 10 amino acids. Per the germline V gene, CDR1 is KGHDR and CDR2 is SFDVKD. In DNA, the CDR3 is TGTGCCACTTTGGGGGGATTCCAGCATTTT. As protein: CATLGGFQHF.

In this sample, this clonotype turned up many times. This chain joins TRBV6-5 and TRBJ1-2; D gene uncertain. Germline V CDR1 and CDR2: MNHEY, SVGAGI. The V and J ends lost 7 bases and 4 bases respectively, with 10 bases between them. This CDR3 has 12 amino acids. The DNA of the CDR3 is TGTGCCAGCACCCCCCCTGGCTATGGCTACACCTTC. Amino acids: CASTPPGYGYTF.

The chain couples TRBV7-9 to TRBJ2-7; D is possibly TRBD2 (5 bases). CDR1 and CDR2 from the germline V gene are SEHNR and FQNEAQ (reference sequence). The V end was cut by 5 bases, the J end by 0 bases, with 23 bases between. The CDR3 spans 18 residues. The CDR3 nucleotides read TGTGCCAGCAGCGTAAAGCCGGGAAGATCAATCTCCTCCTACGAGCAGTACTTC. This sequence encodes CASSVKPGRSISSYEQYF.

In its sample, this clonotype was seen once. The chain is built from TRBV29-1 and TRBJ2-7; 10 nucleotides line up with TRBD1. The CDR3 is 15 residues long. Germline V gives CDR1 SQVTM, CDR2 ANQGSEA. J was trimmed by 4 bases and V by 3 bases; bases with no gene match: 9. Here the CDR3 reads CSVEPGTGDSYEQYF. CDR3 in DNA: TGCAGCGTTGAGCCGGGGACAGGGGATTCGTACGAGCAGTACTTC.

This clonotype was detected ten times or more. V and J are TRBV19 and TRBJ2-7; D possibly corresponds to TRBD1 (7 bases). The CDR3 consists of 15 residues. Trimming left V 10 bases short and J 3 bases short, with 22 bases between. Germline CDR1 and CDR2: LNHDA and SQIVND (reference sequence). The CDR3: CATKTRTGGFYEQYF. For the CDR3, the DNA is TGTGCCACCAAGACCCGGACAGGAGGGTTCTACGAGCAGTACTTC.

The chain employs TRBV2 and TRBJ1-6; D is unclear. The length of the CDR3 is 16 residues. The V gene's germline CDR1 is SNHLY and CDR2 FYNNEI. V lost 5 bases and J 7 bases, leaving 18 bases between the germline ends. CDR3 in DNA: TGTGCCAGCAGTTTGACTGACTTTGCATTAAATTCACCCCTCCACTTT. This codes for CASSLTDFALNSPLHF.

The V call is TRBV11-2, the J call TRBJ1-1; TRBD1 aligns across 7 bases. This CDR3 spans 15 amino acids. CDR1 is SGHAT, CDR2 FQNNGV, per germline. The V and J ends lost 6 bases and 1 base, in that order; junction bases with no gene match: 8. The CDR3 bases are TGTGCCAGCAGATTAACCGGGACAGAGAACACTGAAGCTTTCTTT. As protein: CASRLTGTENTEAFF.

V gene TRBV20-1 combines with J gene TRBJ2-2; D perhaps matches TRBD1 (7 bases). V shed 2 bases and J shed 5 bases, with 15 bases lying between them. Germline V gene sequence: CDR1 DFQATT, CDR2 SNEGSKA (reference sequence). The CDR3 contains 15 residues. The CDR3, as DNA: TGCAGTGCTAGAAAGACAGGGACTCAGACCGGGGAGCTGTTTTTT. Residues: CSARKTGTQTGELFF.

This clonotype was picked up many times. This chain links TRBV4-3 with TRBJ2-7, with TRBD2 matching over 14 bases. This CDR3 is 15 amino acids long. Germline V gene sequence: CDR1 LGHNA, CDR2 YSLEER. V lost 4 bases, J lost 6 bases, and 5 bases stayed unmatched. The CDR3 nucleotides read TGCGCCAGCAGCCGAGGACTAGCGGGAGGATCCGAGCAGTACTTC. It yields the protein CASSRGLAGGSEQYF.

Comment on this clonotype: One end of the junction fails to match germline, which may point to a read error. The chain couples TRBV7-9 to TRBJ1-5; the match to TRBD1 covers 10 bases. This CDR3 comprises 16 residues. Germline CDR1 is SEHNR and CDR2 is FQNEAQ (reference sequence). The CDR3 sequence: CANSQYGTGGNQPQHF. The DNA for the CDR3 is TGTGCCAACAGCCAGTACGGGACAGGGGGCAATCAGCCCCAGCATTTT.

DNA of the CDR3: TGCGCCAGCAGCCAAGACAAGGTACCGGGGACCCAGTACTTC. This encodes CASSQDKVPGTQYF. This chain connects TRBV4-1 to TRBJ2-5; D unclear. CDR3 length equals 14 residues. V lost 0 bases to trimming and J lost 7 bases, with 12 bases between them. Germline V gene lookup returns CDR1 MGHRA and CDR2 YSYEKL.

This clonotype has a handful of counts. V is TRBV6-5 and J is TRBJ2-7; D remains unclear. The CDR3 consists of 15 residues. Germline lookup yields CDR1 MNHEY and CDR2 SVGAGI. Trimming shortened V by 2 bases and J by 5 bases, and 16 bases separated the two germline ends. CDR3 sequence reads: CASSYQLAESHEQYF. DNA of the CDR3: TGTGCCAGCAGTTACCAGTTGGCAGAGAGTCACGAGCAGTACTTC.

The chain carries TRBV10-3 and TRBJ1-5; no reliable D call. Between the trimmed V and J ends, which lost 5 bases and 5 bases, there was a span of 13 bases. Germline-derived CDR1 and CDR2 are ENHRY and SYGVKD. The CDR3 is made up of 14 amino acids. The CDR3 DNA is TGTGCCATCAGTTACTCGAACAGCTATCAGCCCCAGCATTTT. It yields the protein CAISYSNSYQPQHF.

V is TRBV20-1 and J is TRBJ1-3; D ambiguous. V was trimmed by 3 bases and J by 1 base, leaving 4 bases between them. CDR1 is DFQATT, CDR2 SNEGSKA, per germline (reference sequence). The CDR3 is 12 residues long. CDR3 in amino acids: CSARESGNTIYF. Written as DNA, the CDR3 is TGCAGTGCTAGGGAGTCTGGAAACACCATATATTTT.

Comments on this clonotype: A much larger clone differs by one base, so this may be a read error. The rearrangement links TRBV2 to TRBJ2-7, with D perhaps matching TRBD1 (5 bases). With 9 bases removed from V and 5 bases from J, the gap between germline ends came to 14 bases. From germline, CDR1 is SNHLY and CDR2 FYNNEI. This CDR3 is built from 12 residues. The DNA of the CDR3 is TGTGCCAGTTACAGGAGTAGCCACGAGCAGTACTTC. Protein sequence: CASYRSSHEQYF.

This clonotype was observed a handful of times. This chain joins TRBV20-1 and TRBJ1-2; unclear D gene. Germline V gene sequence: CDR1 DFQATT, CDR2 SNEGSKA (reference sequence). There are 12 residues in the CDR3. Trimming took off 6 bases at V and 4 bases at J, with 12 bases between the two ends. For the CDR3, the DNA is TGCAGTGCCGAAGGACTGAGCTATGGCTACACCTTC. Encoded protein: CSAEGLSYGYTF.

This clonotype was found a few times. The chain links TRBV7-8 to TRBJ2-2, with 7 bases identical to TRBD2. Per germline, CDR1 SGHVS and CDR2 FQNEAQ. The CDR3 runs 11 residues. The V and J ends lost 5 bases and 13 bases, in that order; junction bases with no gene match: 4. CDR3 residues: CASSRGRGLFF. The CDR3 DNA reads as TGTGCCAGCAGCCGGGGGAGGGGGCTGTTTTTT. The full variable domain, with the rest looked up from reference TRBV7-8 and TRBJ2-2, is GAGVSQSPRYKVAKRGQDVALRCDPISGHVSLFWYQQALGQGPEFLTYFQNEAQLDKSGLPSDRFFAERPEGSVSTLKIQRTQQEDSAVYLCASSRGRGLFFGEGSRLTVL.

In this sample, this clonotype turned up many times. V usage is TRBV6-2 or TRBV6-3 and J usage is TRBJ1-5; D is uncertain. V lost 6 bases, J lost 5 bases, and 8 bases lay in between. CDR1 is MNHEY and CDR2 is SVGEGT in the germline V gene. This CDR3 is built from 12 residues. CDR3 nucleotide sequence: TGTGCCAGCAGAGACGGGGATCAGCCCCAGCATTTT. Its translation: CASRDGDQPQHF.

The gene calls are TRBV19 and TRBJ1-6, with 9 nucleotides matching TRBD1. Germline CDR1 LNHDA, CDR2 SQIVND (reference sequence). The CDR3 runs 15 residues. Trimming at V came to 6 bases and at J to 6 bases, leaving 6 bases not matched to a gene. CDR3 residues: CASRPGTGCNSPLHF. In DNA, the CDR3 is TGTGCCAGTAGGCCGGGGACAGGGTGTAATTCACCCCTCCACTTT.

The chain couples TRBV13 to TRBJ1-1, with D perhaps matching TRBD1 (5 bases). The germline CDR1 and CDR2 sequences are PRHDT and FYEKMQ (reference sequence). V was shortened by 5 bases and J by 7 bases, with 20 bases between the two germline ends. This CDR3 is built from 15 residues. CDR3 in DNA: TGTGCCAGCAGCCCGGGACTAGCGGGAATGTTTGAAGCTTTCTTT. It translates to CASSPGLAGMFEAFF.

In the case of this clonotype: One junction end does not reproduce the germline sequence, and a read error may be involved. This chain connects TRBV20-1 to TRBJ2-7; D perhaps matches TRBD1 (6 bases). The germline V gene has CDR1 DFQATT and CDR2 SNEGSKA (reference sequence). The CDR3 sequence is 17 residues long. CDR3 in amino acids: CSARAGLAGDPGDEQHF. The CDR3 DNA sequence: TGCAGTGCTAGAGCGGGGCTAGCTGGAGACCCAGGGGACGAGCAGCACTTC.

Regarding this clonotype: The conserved phenylalanine or tryptophan normally closing the CDR3 is absent here, so this likely arose from a read error. The chain is built from TRBV29-1 and TRBJ1-1; 9 positions match TRBD1. The CDR3 has 14 amino acids. After removal of 7 bases from V and 4 bases from J, the junction contained 10 bases not matched to a gene. CDR1 is SQVTM, CDR2 ANQGSEA, per germline. DNA for the CDR3: TGCAGCGCCCGACAGGGGGAACGGGCCACTGAAGCTTTCTCT. This sequence encodes CSARQGERATEAFS.

The V gene is TRBV20-1, the J gene TRBJ2-7; possibly TRBD2 for D (6 bases). The CDR3 extends over 15 amino acids. Germline CDR1 and CDR2: DFQATT and SNEGSKA (reference sequence). Between the trimmed V and J ends, which lost 6 bases and 3 bases, there was a span of 21 bases. The CDR3 region is CSASKPRVGGYEQYF. The CDR3 DNA follows: TGCAGTGCCAGCAAGCCCCGGGTGGGGGGCTACGAGCAGTACTTC.

This clonotype was seen a few times. The rearrangement uses TRBV19 and TRBJ2-5, with TRBD1 matching over 9 bases. From germline, CDR1 is LNHDA and CDR2 SQIVND (reference sequence). The CDR3 sequence is 15 residues long. V lost 6 bases, J lost 2 bases, and 7 bases stayed unmatched. Here the CDR3 DNA reads TGTGCCAGTAGCCAGGACAGGGGCCTTCAAGAGACCCAGTACTTC. This codes for CASSQDRGLQETQYF.